The 30 T cell receptor beta chains reported below all come from one sample, sequenced in a study of shared clonotypes between healthy human individuals. Some clones are missing from TCRdb's copy, which holds only in-frame ones; the method was immunoSEQ multiplex PCR. The table has about 690,000 clones, around 90% seen once; the top ten hold 34%. Sequencing used memory CD8+ T cells from PBMCs. The subset: CD45RO+ cells pooled with CCR7-negative TemRA cells. The receptors were gathered from a man aged 18 to 29 in good health. Some clones in this sample may be carry-over from other donors' samples.

This chain connects TRBV28 to TRBJ2-3; D might be TRBD1 or TRBD2, each matching 6 bases. In germline, CDR1 is MDHEN, CDR2 SYDVKM. The CDR3 consists of 14 residues. V lost 5 bases to trimming and J lost 7 bases, with 16 bases between them. This CDR3 is CASSLRGAHHTQYF. In nucleotides, the CDR3 is TGTGCCAGCAGTCTAAGGGGGGCGCATCATACGCAGTATTTT.

At least ten counts were recorded for this clone. V is TRBV6-5 and J is TRBJ1-4, with D maybe TRBD1 (6 bases). Trimming cost V 6 bases and J 5 bases, with 16 bases left between them. Germline V gene sequence: CDR1 MNHEY, CDR2 SVGAGI. The CDR3 contains 15 residues. The CDR3 protein is CASRLQQGLNEKLFF. CDR3 DNA sequence: TGTGCCAGCAGGCTCCAACAGGGATTAAATGAAAAACTGTTTTTT.

The chain joins TRBV11-2 to TRBJ2-1; TRBD2 agrees at 7 bases. This CDR3 comprises 15 residues. The trim removed 5 bases at V and 2 bases at J, leaving 6 bases unmatched. Germline V lookup: CDR1 SGHAT, CDR2 FQNNGV. Here the CDR3 DNA reads TGTGCCAGCAGCCGAGGAGCGGGACCCTACAATGAGCAGTTCTTC. It translates to CASSRGAGPYNEQFF.

In DNA form, the CDR3 reads TGTGCCTGTTTAACAGGGACTGGAAACACCATATATTTT. Translated: CACLTGTGNTIYF. The chain is built from TRBV30 and TRBJ1-3; D is possibly TRBD1 (6 bases). In germline, CDR1 is GTSNPN, CDR2 SVGIG (reference sequence). V lost 6 bases, J lost 2 bases, and 11 bases lay in between. CDR3 length: 13 amino acids.

The table lists this clone with a few counts. V gene TRBV19 combines with J gene TRBJ2-3; D unclear. There are 15 residues in the CDR3. CDR1 and CDR2 from the germline V gene are LNHDA and SQIVND (reference sequence). The V and J ends lost 6 bases and 1 base respectively, with 14 bases between them. CDR3 residues: CASSPSGSGTDTQYF. CDR3 bases: TGTGCCAGTAGCCCCTCCGGGTCTGGCACAGATACGCAGTATTTT.

The J gene is TRBJ2-3, the V gene TRBV27; D gene uncertain. With 3 bases removed from V and 0 bases from J, the gap between germline ends came to 7 bases. CDR3 size: 14 residues. The germline V gene encodes CDR1 MNHEY and CDR2 SMNVEV (reference sequence). CDR3 DNA: TGTGCCAGCAGTTTCGCTCGGAGCACAGATACGCAGTATTTT. Its translation is CASSFARSTDTQYF.

This chain links TRBV7-9 with TRBJ2-5, with 8 bases fitting TRBD1. CDR1 is SEHNR, CDR2 FQNEAQ, per germline (reference sequence). V dropped 3 bases and J dropped 3; count of bases not matched to a gene: 6. The CDR3 is 15 amino acids. CDR3 loop: CASSLRTGKEETQYF. In DNA form, the CDR3 reads TGTGCCAGCAGCTTGAGGACAGGGAAAGAAGAGACCCAGTACTTC.

A word on this clone: Distinct nucleotide sequences in the sample also encode this CDR3. The chain combines TRBV28 with TRBJ2-1; the match to TRBD2 covers 9 bases. The germline CDR1 and CDR2 sequences are MDHEN and SYDVKM. The V segment lost 5 bases and the J segment 4 bases; nucleotides outside the gene matches: 6. The CDR3 has 15 residues. Written as DNA, the CDR3 is TGTGCCAGCAGTCTTGTAGCGGGGGCGTACAATGAGCAGTTCTTC. This codes for CASSLVAGAYNEQFF.

This chain connects TRBV2 to TRBJ2-7, with D uncertain. There are 13 residues in the CDR3. Germline V gene lookup returns CDR1 SNHLY and CDR2 FYNNEI. Trimming shortened V by 1 base and J by 0 bases, and 4 bases separated the two germline ends. The CDR3 DNA follows: TGTGCCAGCAGTGAAGGGGTCTCCTACGAGCAGTACTTC. This gives the protein CASSEGVSYEQYF.

The chain uses TRBV19 and TRBJ1-5; TRBD1 matches at 10 bases. This CDR3 is 16 amino acids long. V dropped 4 bases and J dropped 0; count of bases not matched to a gene: 3. CDR1 is LNHDA, CDR2 SQIVND, per germline (reference sequence). The CDR3 DNA reads as TGTGCCAGTAGTAGGGACAGGGGATATAGCAATCAGCCCCAGCATTTT. It encodes CASSRDRGYSNQPQHF.

This rearrangement joins TRBV2 to TRBJ2-4; TRBD2 matches at 7 bases. V lost 3 bases and J lost 4; bases outside the gene matches: 6. The length of the CDR3 is 15 residues. In germline, CDR1 is SNHLY, CDR2 FYNNEI. The CDR3 loop is CASSERELVKNIQYF. In DNA, the CDR3 is TGTGCCAGCAGTGAGCGGGAGTTGGTTAAAAACATTCAGTACTTC.

The genes are TRBV9 and TRBJ2-3; the D is unclear. V was pared by 5 bases and J by 6 bases, with 7 bases between. There are 11 residues in the CDR3. Germline V gene sequence: CDR1 SGDLS, CDR2 YYNGEE. CDR3: CASRDGDTQYF. In DNA, the CDR3 is TGTGCCAGCAGGGACGGGGATACGCAGTATTTT. The complete variable domain, with remaining parts taken from reference TRBV9 and TRBJ2-3, reads DSGVTQTPKHLITATGQRVTLRCSPRSGDLSVYWYQQSLDQGLQFLIQYYNGEERAKGNILERFSAQQFPDLHSELNLSSLELGDSALYFCASRDGDTQYFGPGTRLTVL.

The V and J genes are TRBV6-1 and TRBJ2-7; D is unclear. Germline lookup yields CDR1 MNHNS and CDR2 SASEGT. V lost 2 bases and J lost 1, with 15 bases in between. The length of the CDR3 is 16 residues. CDR3 in amino acids: CASSELSGAYSYEQYF. The CDR3 bases are TGTGCCAGCAGTGAACTCTCGGGCGCCTATTCCTACGAGCAGTACTTC.

This clone was observed a single time. The chain couples TRBV10-3 to TRBJ2-7; 12 nucleotides align to TRBD1. J gave up 6 bases and V 7 bases, and 7 bases lay outside the gene matches. The CDR3 is made up of 14 amino acids. Germline CDR1 reads ENHRY; CDR2 reads SYGVKD. The CDR3: CAITPGQGAIEQYF. The CDR3 nucleotides are TGTGCCATCACTCCGGGACAGGGGGCAATCGAGCAGTACTTC.

This clone was seen only once. V is TRBV4-2 and J is TRBJ2-7, with TRBD1 identical over 7 bases. This CDR3 has 17 amino acids. Germline CDR1 and CDR2: LGHNA and YNFKEQ. V was pared by 3 bases and J by 5 bases, with 16 bases of the junction left unmatched. CDR3 residues: CASSQGFKGAIAHEQYF. The CDR3 DNA is TGTGCCAGCAGCCAGGGGTTTAAGGGGGCCATAGCCCACGAGCAGTACTTC.

This chain links TRBV5-1 with TRBJ2-7; the D is unclear. This CDR3 is 15 amino acids long. CDR1 and CDR2 (germline): SGHRS, YFSETQ. Between the trimmed V and J ends, which lost 0 bases and 3 bases, there was a span of 13 bases. CDR3 in DNA: TGCGCCAGCAGCTTGGCCTGGGGTCGAGACTACGAGCAGTACTTC. This sequence encodes CASSLAWGRDYEQYF.

V and J are TRBV7-2 and TRBJ2-4, with 13 bases aligning to TRBD2. After removal of 5 bases from V and 11 bases from J, the junction contained 9 bases not matched to a gene. The CDR3 runs 15 residues. Germline values: CDR1 SGHTA, CDR2 FQGNSA. The CDR3 coding sequence is TGTGCCAGCAGCACTCGGACTAGCGGGAGCGTAGTTCAGTACTTC. Encoded protein: CASSTRTSGSVVQYF. Based on the CDR3 plus reference TRBV7-2 and TRBJ2-4, the full variable domain is GAGVSQSPSNKVTEKGKDVELRCDPISGHTALYWYRQSLGQGLEFLIYFQGNSAPDKSGLPSDRFSAERTGGSVSTLTIQRTQQEDSAVYLCASSTRTSGSVVQYFGAGTRLSVL.

This clone was picked up one time. This chain connects TRBV5-1 to TRBJ2-1, with TRBD2 matching over 12 bases. Germline CDR1 and CDR2: SGHRS and YFSETQ. The CDR3 totals 16 residues. V trimming: 3 bases; J trimming: 8 bases; junction bases outside the gene matches: 9. For the CDR3, the DNA is TGCGCCAGCAGCTCTCCGACTAGCGGGAGCGAACATGAGCAGTTCTTC. Its translation is CASSSPTSGSEHEQFF. The variable domain in full, with the rest retrieved from reference TRBV5-1 and TRBJ2-1, is KAGVTQTPRYLIKTRGQQVTLSCSPISGHRSVSWYQQTPGQGLQFLFEYFSETQRNKGNFPGRFSGRQFSNSRSEMNVSTLELGDSALYLCASSSPTSGSEHEQFFGPGTRLTVL.

The chain recombines TRBV4-1 with TRBJ1-5, with TRBD1 matching 8 bases. Germline CDR1 and CDR2: MGHRA and YSYEKL. The CDR3 runs to 15 residues. J was trimmed by 6 bases and V by 3 bases; bases with no gene match: 7. CDR3 sequence reads: CASSHAQGAGQPQHF. The DNA for the CDR3 is TGCGCCAGCAGCCATGCCCAGGGGGCCGGTCAGCCCCAGCATTTT.

This chain connects TRBV18 to TRBJ2-2; 8 bases fit TRBD1. CDR3 length equals 18 residues. Trimming at V came to 3 bases and at J to 1 base, leaving 10 bases not matched to a gene. The germline gives CDR1 KGHSH, CDR2 LQKENI. The CDR3 nucleotides are TGTGCCAGCTCACCTCTTATCCCGGGACAGGAGAACACCGGGGAGCTGTTTTTT. It encodes CASSPLIPGQENTGELFF.

This chain uses TRBV28 with TRBJ1-5; TRBD1 matches at 7 bases. Germline V gives CDR1 MDHEN, CDR2 SYDVKM. The CDR3 sequence is 15 residues long. Unmatched junction bases numbered 7, after V lost 6 bases and J lost 2 bases. The CDR3 loop reads CASSHRGTGNQPQHF. CDR3 nucleotides: TGTGCCAGCAGCCACAGGGGAACCGGCAATCAGCCCCAGCATTTT. Combining the CDR3 with reference TRBV28 and TRBJ1-5 gives the whole variable domain DVKVTQSSRYLVKRTGEKVFLECVQDMDHENMFWYRQDPGLGLRLIYFSYDVKMKEKGDIPEGYSVSREKKERFSLILESASTNQTSMYLCASSHRGTGNQPQHFGDGTRLSIL.

The genes are TRBV7-2 and TRBJ2-1, with TRBD1 matching 7 bases. The ends lost 2 bases at V and 7 bases at J; junction bases unmatched: 17. This CDR3 has 18 amino acids. Per the germline V gene, CDR1 is SGHTA and CDR2 is FQGNSA. DNA for the CDR3: TGTGCCAGCAGCTTATCGGGACCCGACAGGGTCAAAGGGAATGAGCAGTTCTTC. This gives the protein CASSLSGPDRVKGNEQFF.

This clone was detected only once. The rearrangement joins TRBV6-5 to TRBJ2-5; TRBD1 matches 7 bases. The V gene end was trimmed by 4 bases and the J gene end by 2 bases; junction bases not matched to a gene: 4. CDR3 length equals 14 residues. Germline assignment: CDR1 MNHEY and CDR2 SVGAGI. CDR3 sequence reads: CASSSTGWQETQYF. The CDR3 DNA follows: TGTGCCAGCAGTTCGACAGGGTGGCAAGAGACCCAGTACTTC.

This chain's CDR3 is CASSIEARSSYNEQFF. CDR3 bases: TGTGCCAGTAGTATAGAAGCGAGGAGCTCCTACAATGAGCAGTTCTTC. The chain recombines TRBV19 with TRBJ2-1, with no clear D. Trimming removed 0 bases at V and 0 bases at J, with 9 bases between. The CDR3 totals 16 residues. From germline, CDR1 is LNHDA and CDR2 SQIVND (reference sequence).

The sample holds a few counts of this clone. V gene TRBV7-9 combines with J gene TRBJ2-7, with 8 bases lining up with TRBD1. J was trimmed by 3 bases and V by 5 bases; bases with no gene match: 9. The CDR3 consists of 15 residues. Germline loops: CDR1 SEHNR, CDR2 FQNEAQ (reference sequence). The CDR3 is CASSRQGSWVYEQYF. As DNA, the CDR3 is TGTGCCAGCAGCAGACAGGGGAGTTGGGTCTACGAGCAGTACTTC.

This chain uses TRBV6-1 with TRBJ2-7; D unclear. Germline V CDR1 and CDR2: MNHNS, SASEGT. V lost 7 bases to trimming and J lost 7 bases, with 8 bases between them. This CDR3 has 10 residues. CDR3 protein: CASNSGEQYF. The CDR3 DNA is TGTGCCAGCAATAGTGGAGAGCAGTACTTC.

The chain uses TRBV4-1 and TRBJ2-3; TRBD2 aligns across 10 bases. The CDR3 spans 15 residues. V lost 2 bases to trimming and J lost 3 bases; unmatched junction nucleotides: 2. Looked up from germline, CDR1 is MGHRA and CDR2 is YSYEKL. The CDR3 spells CASSQLLAGTDTQYF. In DNA form, the CDR3 reads TGCGCCAGCAGCCAATTACTAGCGGGGACAGATACGCAGTATTTT.

The chain carries TRBV5-6 and TRBJ2-5; 11 nucleotides agree with TRBD1. The germline V gene has CDR1 SGHDT and CDR2 YYEEEE. J was trimmed by 5 bases and V by 4 bases; bases with no gene match: 7. The CDR3 covers 15 residues. DNA for the CDR3: TGTGCCAGCAGCCCTGGACAGGGGGCGAGGGAGACCCAGTACTTC. Translating it yields CASSPGQGARETQYF.

This clone was counted a single time. A read error may account for a junction end that differs from germline. The rearrangement links TRBV14 to TRBJ2-3; D ambiguous. The CDR3 is made up of 12 amino acids. In germline, CDR1 is SGHDN, CDR2 FVKESK. CDR3 sequence: CASSLSSGPTDF. DNA of the CDR3: TGTGCCAGCAGCCTAAGTAGTGGACCAACGGATTTT.

The chain carries TRBV28 and TRBJ1-5; D may be TRBD1 (6 bases). Looked up from germline, CDR1 is MDHEN and CDR2 is SYDVKM. The CDR3 contains 14 residues. Trimming took 6 bases from V and 5 from J, leaving 14 bases between them. The CDR3 sequence is CASSTPQGYQPQHF. The CDR3 nucleotides are TGTGCCAGCAGCACACCACAGGGTTATCAGCCCCAGCATTTT.